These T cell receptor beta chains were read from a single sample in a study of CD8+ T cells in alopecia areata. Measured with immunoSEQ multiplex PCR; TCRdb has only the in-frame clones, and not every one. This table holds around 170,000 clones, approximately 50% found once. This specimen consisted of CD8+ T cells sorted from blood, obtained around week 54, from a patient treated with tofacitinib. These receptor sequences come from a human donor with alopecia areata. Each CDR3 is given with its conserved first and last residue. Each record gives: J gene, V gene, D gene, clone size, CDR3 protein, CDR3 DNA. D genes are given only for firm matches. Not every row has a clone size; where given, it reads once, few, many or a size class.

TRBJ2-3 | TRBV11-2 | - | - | CASSLSTDTQYF | TGTGCCAGCAGCTTGAGCACAGATACGCAGTATTTT
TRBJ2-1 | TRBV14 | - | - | CASSQLGVSYNEQFF | TGTGCCAGCAGCCAATTGGGCGTCTCCTACAATGAGCAGTTCTTC
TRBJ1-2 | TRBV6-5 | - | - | CASLGEGYGYTF | TGTGCCTCTCTCGGGGAAGGCTATGGCTACACCTTC
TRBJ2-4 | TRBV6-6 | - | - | CASSYYSNGAKNIQYF | TGTGCCAGCAGTTACTATTCCAACGGGGCCAAAAACATTCAGTACTTC
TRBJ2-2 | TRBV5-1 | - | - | CASSFSGPDTGELFF | TGCGCCAGCAGCTTCTCGGGGCCCGACACCGGGGAGCTGTTTTTT
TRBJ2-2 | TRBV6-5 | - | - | CASSGPGGEAGELFF | TGTGCCAGCAGTGGGCCAGGAGGAGAGGCCGGGGAGCTGTTTTTT
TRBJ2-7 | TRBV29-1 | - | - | CSVESTDGTYEQYF | TGCAGCGTTGAGAGTACTGACGGGACCTACGAGCAGTACTTC
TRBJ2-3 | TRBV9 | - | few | CASSPLLAGATDTQYF | TGTGCCAGCTCTCCACTACTGGCGGGGGCCACAGATACGCAGTATTTT
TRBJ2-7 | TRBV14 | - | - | CASSQGPGQYF | TGTGCCAGCAGCCAAGGGCCGGGGCAGTACTTC
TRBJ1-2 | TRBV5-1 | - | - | CASAGLLTSYGYTF | TGCGCCAGCGCGGGACTCCTAACGTCGTATGGCTACACCTTC
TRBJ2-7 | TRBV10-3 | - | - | CAIKSGDVYEQYF | TGTGCCATCAAATCAGGGGATGTTTACGAGCAGTACTTC
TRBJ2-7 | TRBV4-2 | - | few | CASSPRSGPSYEQYF | TGTGCCAGCAGCCCTCGCTCCGGTCCCAGCTACGAGCAGTACTTC
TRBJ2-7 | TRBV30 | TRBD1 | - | CAWNLDRGLSEQYF | TGTGCCTGGAACCTGGACAGGGGGCTAAGCGAGCAGTACTTC
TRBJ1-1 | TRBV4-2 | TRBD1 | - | CASSQADRDATEAFF | TGTGCCAGCAGCCAGGCGGACAGGGACGCCACTGAAGCTTTCTTT
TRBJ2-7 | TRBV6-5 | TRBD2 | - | CASSARGSSYEQYF | TGTGCCAGCAGTGCGCGGGGGAGCTCCTACGAGCAGTACTTC
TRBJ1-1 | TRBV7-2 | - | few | CASSEYRVNTEAFF | TGTGCCAGCAGCGAATACAGGGTGAACACTGAAGCTTTCTTT
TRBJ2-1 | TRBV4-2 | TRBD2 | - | CASKTSGGSPYNEQFF | TGTGCCAGCAAGACTAGCGGGGGTTCCCCCTACAATGAGCAGTTCTTC
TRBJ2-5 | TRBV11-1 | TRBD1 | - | CASSFGQGIKTQYF | TGTGCCAGCAGCTTCGGACAGGGGATAAAGACCCAGTACTTC
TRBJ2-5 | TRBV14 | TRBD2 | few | CASSQKVAGTQYF | TGTGCCAGCAGCCAAAAGGTAGCGGGGACCCAGTACTTC
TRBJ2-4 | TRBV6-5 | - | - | CASRSQENIQYF | TGTGCCAGCAGGAGCCAGGAAAACATTCAGTACTTC
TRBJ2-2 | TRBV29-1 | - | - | CSVSFTGELFF | TGCAGCGTTTCTTTCACCGGGGAGCTGTTTTTT
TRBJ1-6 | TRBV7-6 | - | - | CASSWADSPLHF | TGTGCCAGCAGCTGGGCCGATTCACCCCTCCACTTT
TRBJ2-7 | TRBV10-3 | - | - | CATTPTTGYEQYF | TGTGCCACCACCCCGACGACGGGATACGAGCAGTACTTC
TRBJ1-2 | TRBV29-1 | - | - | CSVGAGDGYTF | TGCAGCGTTGGCGCAGGGGATGGCTACACCTTC
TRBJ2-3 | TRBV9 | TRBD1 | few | CASSSRDRVTDTQYF | TGTGCCAGCAGCTCCCGGGACAGGGTCACAGATACGCAGTATTTT
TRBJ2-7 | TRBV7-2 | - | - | CASSLLAAVMDYEQYF | TGTGCCAGCAGCTTATTAGCGGCAGTTATGGACTACGAGCAGTACTTC
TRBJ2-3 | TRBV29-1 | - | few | CSAGRAEGTDTQYF | TGCAGCGCAGGGCGTGCGGAAGGCACAGATACGCAGTATTTT
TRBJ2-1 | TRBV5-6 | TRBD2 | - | CASSGPGLASHNEQFF | TGTGCCAGCAGCGGACCGGGACTAGCGTCGCACAATGAGCAGTTCTTC
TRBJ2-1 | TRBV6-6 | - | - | CASSYWVMGSYNEQFF | TGTGCCAGCAGTTATTGGGTTATGGGCTCCTACAATGAGCAGTTCTTC
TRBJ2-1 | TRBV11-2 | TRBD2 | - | CASSLAGGFYNEQFF | TGTGCCAGCAGCTTAGCGGGGGGTTTCTACAATGAGCAGTTCTTC
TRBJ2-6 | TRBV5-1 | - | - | CASSLGRISGANVLTF | TGCGCCAGCAGCTTGGGACGGATCTCTGGGGCCAACGTCCTGACTTTC
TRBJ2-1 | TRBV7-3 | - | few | CASSLIPRGGGTGSYNEQFF | TGTGCCAGCAGCTTAATCCCCAGGGGCGGGGGAACGGGCTCCTACAATGAGCAGTTCTTC
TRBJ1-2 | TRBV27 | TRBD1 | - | CASSWTGGNYGYTF | TGTGCCAGCAGTTGGACAGGGGGCAACTATGGCTACACCTTC
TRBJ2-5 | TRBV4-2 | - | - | CASSQEGGAQETQYF | TGTGCCAGCAGCCAAGAGGGGGGAGCACAAGAGACCCAGTACTTC
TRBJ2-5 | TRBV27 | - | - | CASSREGRETQYF | TGTGCCAGCAGCCGAGAGGGGAGGGAGACCCAGTACTTC